This entry describes one T cell receptor beta chain. This record comes from a study of blood T cells in healthy people across ages. A sample-barcoded 5' primer and a J-beta primer mix were used in a second PCR of roughly 6 to 11 cycles. MiXCR was run by TCRdb on the 5' RACE reads, yielding one entry per CDR3 protein. The sample contains roughly 500,000 distinct CDR3 sequences, 25% to 30% of which appear only once. V shed 0 bases and J 3 bases; nucleotides not matched to a gene: 8. This CDR3 has 16 amino acids. The germline V gene encodes CDR1 SGDLS and CDR2 YYNGEE. The receptor's source is a woman aged 65 to 85 in good health. The sequenced sample was blood. This sequence joins TRBV9 and TRBJ2-7; 8 nucleotides agree with TRBD1. The CDR3 sequence: CASSVVRGQGNYEQYF. The CDR3 region has the DNA TGTGCCAGCAGCGTAGTCCGAGGACAGGGCAACTACGAGCAGTACTTC. The variable domain in full, with the rest retrieved from reference TRBV9 and TRBJ2-7, is DSGVTQTPKHLITATGQRVTLRCSPRSGDLSVYWYQQSLDQGLQFLIQYYNGEERAKGNILERFSAQQFPDLHSELNLSSLELGDSALYFCASSVVRGQGNYEQYFGPGTRLTVT.